Sequencing of this T cell receptor (beta chain) was carried out in a study of shared clonotypes between healthy human individuals. The V gene's germline CDR1 is SEHNR and CDR2 FQNEAQ (reference sequence). The CDR3 totals 16 residues. V dropped 1 base and J dropped 2; count of bases not matched to a gene: 5. Using immunoSEQ multiplex PCR, the repertoire was profiled, and TCRdb retains in-frame clones only, with some absent. The sample consists of about 500,000 clones, around 77% of them appearing once. This chain uses TRBV7-9 with TRBJ2-7; 10 bases map to TRBD2. Sequencing input: PBMCs. This sequence was found in a woman aged 40 to 49 in good health. Some clones in this sample may be carry-over from other donors' samples. This CDR3 is CASSLGSGRAAYEQYF. The CDR3 bases are TGTGCCAGCAGCTTAGGCAGCGGGAGGGCTGCCTACGAGCAGTACTTC.